A single T cell receptor (beta chain) is shown here with its context. The antigen remains unidentified. Primers: 60 Vbeta forward and 13 Jbeta reverse. Produced via immunoSEQ multiplex PCR; TCRdb's table is partial and in-frame only. The sample holds about 160,000 clones; around 80% are singletons and the top ten take 8.5%. This sample was included in a study of cytomegalovirus exposure and HLA in healthy donors. Study-wide findings and caveats: About 87% or about 30% of the time was how often most TCR beta V segments were productive, according to an earlier analysis.

The CDR3 length is 17 residues. J lost 5 bases, V lost 4 bases, and 14 bases had no gene match. Germline V gene sequence: CDR1 SGHRS, CDR2 YFSETQ. Material for sequencing was PBMCs. The J gene is TRBJ1-4, the V gene TRBV5-1; 7 positions match TRBD1. The sequence derives from a male donor in good health and CMV-seropositive. The CDR3 DNA reads TGCGCCAGCAGCCCGGGACAGATGGCCTTCCTCAATGAAAAACTGTTTTTT. It translates to CASSPGQMAFLNEKLFF.